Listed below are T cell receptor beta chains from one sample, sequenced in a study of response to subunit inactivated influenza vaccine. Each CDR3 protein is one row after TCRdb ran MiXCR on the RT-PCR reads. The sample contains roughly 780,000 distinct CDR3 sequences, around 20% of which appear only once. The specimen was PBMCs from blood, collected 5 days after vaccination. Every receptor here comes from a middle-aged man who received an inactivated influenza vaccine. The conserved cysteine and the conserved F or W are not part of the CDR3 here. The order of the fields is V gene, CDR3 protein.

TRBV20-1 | SARRTSGVYNEQF
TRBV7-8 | ASSISGGALYEQY
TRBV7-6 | ASSLYLDRGGRETQY
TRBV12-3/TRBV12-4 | ASRWTGLTDTQY
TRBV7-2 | ASSRGWEEKLF
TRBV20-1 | SASLPGLVYNEQF
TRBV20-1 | SARDLARHTEAF
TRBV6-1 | ASRLEGLADTQY
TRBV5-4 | ASSLSLSGRAGTDTQY
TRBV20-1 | SANRLDRSTYEQY
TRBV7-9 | VAELAGADTQY
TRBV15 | ATSRPGLAAYNEQF
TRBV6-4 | ASSDSSDSLVSTDTQY
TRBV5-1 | ATSTGTGYEQY
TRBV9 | ASSKAPAGRVRELF
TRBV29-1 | SVEVVGGRVDEQY
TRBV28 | ASRKPRGEKETQY
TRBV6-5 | ASSYTGSSYEQY
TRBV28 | ASSRGTVAGYT
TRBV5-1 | ASRLWTSGANEQF
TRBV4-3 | ASSQDPRDRDEAF
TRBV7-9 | ASSPSKGLEDEQY